Listed here are 29 T cell receptor beta chains from one sample, sequenced in a study of blood T cells in healthy people across ages. Sample-barcoded 5' priming and a J-beta primer mix drove a second PCR of about 7 to 11 cycles. Each CDR3 protein gets one entry after TCRdb re-called the 5' RACE reads with MiXCR. The sample has about 1.1 million distinct CDR3 sequences, roughly two fifths seen once; the top ten hold roughly 14%. Sequencing was carried out using blood. These receptors were collected from a man aged 18-30 years in good health.

The rearrangement joins TRBV2 to TRBJ2-7; D not certain. CDR1 is SNHLY, CDR2 FYNNEI, per germline. V was shortened by 0 bases and J by 3 bases, with 3 bases between the two germline ends. This CDR3 contains 12 residues. CDR3 residues: CASSEASYEQYF. CDR3 coding DNA: TGTGCCAGCAGTGAAGCCAGCTACGAGCAGTACTTC.

The genes are TRBV4-3 and TRBJ2-7, with D possibly TRBD1 on 6 matching bases. This CDR3 contains 14 residues. CDR1 and CDR2 (germline): LGHNA, YSLEER. V lost 2 bases and J lost 7, with 15 bases in between. The CDR3 sequence is CASSQLTGSHEQYF. As DNA, the CDR3 is TGCGCCAGCAGCCAACTCACAGGGAGCCATGAGCAGTACTTC.

The chain couples TRBV20-1 to TRBJ2-2; D not resolved. The germline V gene has CDR1 DFQATT and CDR2 SNEGSKA (reference sequence). The ends were cut back, 5 bases at V and 7 bases at J, with 11 bases in the middle. The CDR3 has 12 amino acids. The CDR3 spells CSAAPPNGELFF. The CDR3, as DNA: TGCAGTGCTGCCCCCCCAAACGGGGAGCTGTTTTTT.

This sequence joins TRBV18 and TRBJ1-5; maybe TRBD1 (6 bases). This CDR3 contains 15 residues. V was shortened by 8 bases and J by 5 bases, with 19 bases between the two germline ends. Germline V lookup: CDR1 KGHSH, CDR2 LQKENI. CDR3 residues: CASGDLQGGYQPQHF. CDR3 sequence (DNA): TGTGCCAGCGGAGACTTACAGGGCGGTTATCAGCCCCAGCATTTT. The variable domain in full, with the rest retrieved from reference TRBV18 and TRBJ1-5, is NAGVMQNPRHLVRRRGQEARLRCSPMKGHSHVYWYRQLPEEGLKFMVYLQKENIIDESGMPKERFSAEFPKEGPSILRIQQVVRGDSAAYFCASGDLQGGYQPQHFGDGTRLSIL.

This clonotype was observed many times. The chain has TRBV5-1 and TRBJ2-3; no reliable D call. With 2 bases removed from V and 2 bases from J, the gap between germline ends came to 12 bases. This CDR3 has 15 residues. From germline, CDR1 is SGHRS and CDR2 YFSETQ. CDR3 bases: TGCGCCAGCAGCTTAGTGAACGGCCCCACAGATACGCAGTATTTT. Translated, it gives CASSLVNGPTDTQYF.

The chain carries TRBV12-3 or TRBV12-4 and TRBJ2-5; either TRBD1 or TRBD2 may fit D (6 bases each). V lost 7 bases and J 1 base, leaving 13 bases between the germline ends. CDR3 length: 14 amino acids. This CDR3 reads CASTGAGPQETQYF. The DNA for the CDR3 is TGTGCCAGCACGGGGGCCGGGCCCCAAGAGACCCAGTACTTC.

The chain carries TRBV9 and TRBJ2-4, with a possible D match to TRBD1 (5 bases). The DNA end is a closer match to TRBJ2-7, so the J assignment may be wrong. The CDR3 totals 15 residues. Per the germline V gene, CDR1 is SGDLS and CDR2 is YYNGEE. For the CDR3, the DNA is TGTGCCAGCAGCGAGGGCGCGCAGGGTCCCTACGAGCAGTACTTC. It yields the protein CASSEGAQGPYEQYF.

As for this clonotype: Just one base apart from a much larger clone, this may be a read error. V and J are TRBV13 and TRBJ2-3; D call uncertain. Germline V gene sequence: CDR1 PRHDT, CDR2 FYEKMQ (reference sequence). The CDR3 sequence is 13 residues long. CDR3 sequence: CASILEAADTQYF. The CDR3 DNA follows: TGTGCCAGCATCTTAGAGGCCGCAGATACGCAGTATTTT. Combining the CDR3 with reference TRBV13 and TRBJ2-3 gives the whole variable domain AAGVIQSPRHLIKEKRETATLKCYPIPRHDTVYWYQQGPGQDPQFLISFYEKMQSDKGSIPDRFSAQQFSDYHSELNMSSLELGDSALYFCASILEAADTQYFGPGTRLTVL.

The gene calls are TRBV7-8 and TRBJ1-5, with D tentatively TRBD1 (6 bases). Germline lookup yields CDR1 SGHVS and CDR2 FQNEAQ. CDR3 length equals 20 residues. V lost 1 base and J lost 0, with 22 bases in between. CDR3 DNA: TGTGCCAGCAGCTTAGTGGGACACTTAGACCCAATTTATAGCAATCAGCCCCAGCATTTT. Its translation: CASSLVGHLDPIYSNQPQHF.

This clonotype was observed a few times. This chain connects TRBV24-1 to TRBJ2-6; D not certain. CDR1 KGHDR and CDR2 SFDVKD come from the germline V gene. With 8 bases removed from V and 0 bases from J, the gap between germline ends came to 7 bases. The CDR3 is 14 residues long. The CDR3 loop reads CATTNHSGANVLTF. In DNA, the CDR3 is TGTGCCACCACTAATCACTCTGGGGCCAACGTCCTGACTTTC.

Regarding this clonotype: The junction and the germline gene differ at one end; a read error may be behind it. The chain links TRBV5-1 to TRBJ1-4; perhaps TRBD1 as D (6 bases). Germline lookup yields CDR1 SGHRS and CDR2 YFSETQ. This CDR3 region has 15 residues. CDR3 DNA sequence: TGCGCCAGCAGCGGCCGGGGGCAGGATAATGACAAACTGTTTTTT. Amino acid sequence: CASSGRGQDNDKLFF.

The CDR3 reads CASKQSPREFF. CDR3 in DNA: TGTGCCAGCAAACAGTCACCCCGGGAGTTCTTC. This chain joins TRBV6-1 and TRBJ2-1, with D hard to call. Trimming removed 7 bases from V and 14 bases from J, with 15 bases in between. This CDR3 region has 11 residues. The germline V gene encodes CDR1 MNHNS and CDR2 SASEGT.

V is TRBV2 and J is TRBJ2-7; the D gene is possibly TRBD1 (6 bases). The CDR3 contains 14 residues. CDR1 and CDR2 from the germline V gene are SNHLY and FYNNEI. V was shortened by 4 bases and J by 5 bases, with 15 bases between the two germline ends. The CDR3 spells CASSAEGGSNEQYF. The CDR3 nucleotides are TGTGCCAGCAGTGCCGAAGGGGGATCAAACGAGCAGTACTTC.

The V gene is TRBV30, the J gene TRBJ2-3; 9 nucleotides agree with TRBD2. The junction had 6 bases not matched to a gene; V was cut back by 0 bases and J by 5 bases. The CDR3 length is 15 residues. Germline CDR1 and CDR2: GTSNPN and SVGIG (reference sequence). The CDR3 bases are TGTGCCTGGAGTGTGAAAGCGGGGGGTGTAGATACGCAGTATTTT. It codes for CAWSVKAGGVDTQYF.

The CDR3 DNA follows: TGTGCCAGCAGCACCACTTTAGCGGGGTCGCCACACAATGAGCAGTTCTTC. It is translated as CASSTTLAGSPHNEQFF. This chain links TRBV7-2 with TRBJ2-1; 8 bases agree with TRBD2. V shed 5 bases and J 5 bases; nucleotides not matched to a gene: 14. This CDR3 is built from 17 residues. CDR1 SGHTA and CDR2 FQGNSA come from the germline V gene.

The chain uses TRBV12-3 or TRBV12-4 and TRBJ2-1; the match to TRBD2 covers 10 bases. The V and J ends lost 3 bases and 1 base, in that order; junction bases with no gene match: 6. This CDR3 is built from 17 residues. This CDR3 is CASSLVSGGRSYNEQFF. The DNA for the CDR3 is TGTGCCAGCAGTTTGGTTAGCGGGGGGAGGTCCTACAATGAGCAGTTCTTC.

The chain links TRBV7-2 to TRBJ1-5; D is unclear. Trimming pared 2 bases from V and 5 bases from J, leaving 10 bases between. This CDR3 has 14 residues. The V gene's germline CDR1 is SGHTA and CDR2 FQGNSA. CDR3 bases: TGTGCCAGCAGCTTAAGTCCCCTTTATCAGCCCCAGCATTTT. This sequence encodes CASSLSPLYQPQHF.

V gene TRBV2 combines with J gene TRBJ1-2; tentative D call: TRBD1 (5 bases). This CDR3 region has 14 residues. Germline CDR1 reads SNHLY; CDR2 reads FYNNEI. The V end was cut by 0 bases, the J end by 4 bases, with 9 bases between. The CDR3 loop reads CASSEAGRGYGYTF. The CDR3 DNA reads TGTGCCAGCAGTGAAGCGGGAAGGGGCTATGGCTACACCTTC.

This chain connects TRBV2 to TRBJ2-7; D perhaps matches TRBD2 (5 bases). Per the germline V gene, CDR1 is SNHLY and CDR2 is FYNNEI. With 7 bases removed from V and 0 bases from J, the gap between germline ends came to 13 bases. The CDR3 is made up of 14 amino acids. The CDR3 nucleotides read TGTGCCAGCACCGCAGGAGGAGGCTCCTACGAGCAGTACTTC. Encoded protein: CASTAGGGSYEQYF.

The sample holds a few counts of this clonotype. The CDR3 loop is CASSLAQGHGYTF. CDR3 nucleotides: TGTGCCAGCAGCTTAGCGCAGGGGCATGGCTACACCTTC. The genes are TRBV7-9 and TRBJ1-2, with D possibly TRBD1 on 6 matching bases. The CDR3 extends over 13 amino acids. The germline V gene encodes CDR1 SEHNR and CDR2 FQNEAQ (reference sequence). Trimming took 0 bases from V and 6 from J, leaving 8 bases between them.

The V call is TRBV9, the J call TRBJ1-1, with D possibly matching TRBD1 (5 bases). The CDR3 runs to 15 residues. Per germline, CDR1 SGDLS and CDR2 YYNGEE. Trimming cost V 0 bases and J 0 bases, with 9 bases left between them. Here the CDR3 reads CASSVGGTMNTEAFF. In nucleotides, the CDR3 is TGTGCCAGCAGCGTAGGTGGGACCATGAACACTGAAGCTTTCTTT.

J is TRBJ2-4 and V is TRBV4-1, with D perhaps matching TRBD1 (6 bases). Germline CDR1 and CDR2: MGHRA and YSYEKL. The CDR3 is 17 amino acids. Trimming removed 2 bases from V and 1 base from J, with 15 bases in between. CDR3 region: CASSQPTGYGAKNIQYF. The CDR3 DNA sequence: TGCGCCAGCAGCCAACCAACAGGGTACGGCGCCAAAAACATTCAGTACTTC.

The V call is TRBV6-5, the J call TRBJ1-1; no definite D call. CDR3 length: 15 residues. With 0 bases removed from V and 1 base from J, the gap between germline ends came to 9 bases. Germline CDR1 MNHEY, CDR2 SVGAGI. The CDR3 region is CASSYSGKANTEAFF. The CDR3, as DNA: TGTGCCAGCAGTTACTCAGGTAAAGCGAACACTGAAGCTTTCTTT.

V gene TRBV20-1 combines with J gene TRBJ2-1, with 11 positions matching TRBD1. The DNA matches TRBJ2-7 better at its end, which makes the J call doubtful. Germline V gene lookup returns CDR1 DFQATT and CDR2 SNEGSKA (reference sequence). The CDR3 extends over 15 amino acids. The CDR3 DNA follows: TGCAGCCAGTCGGGGACAGGGGGTTCCTACAATGAGCAGTACTTC. It encodes CSQSGTGGSYNEQYF.

Details on this clonotype: It may be a read error: a sequence one base away is much more abundant. This rearrangement joins TRBV7-2 to TRBJ2-1, with D tentatively TRBD2 (6 bases). The germline V gene encodes CDR1 SGHTA and CDR2 FQGNSA. Trimming pared 4 bases from V and 10 bases from J, leaving 17 bases between. This CDR3 region has 14 residues. The CDR3 is CASSWGVNPKEQFF. CDR3 sequence (DNA): TGTGCCAGCAGCTGGGGGGTAAACCCCAAGGAGCAGTTCTTC.

On this clonotype: At one end the junction does not follow the germline gene, possibly because of a read error. The V and J genes are TRBV7-2 and TRBJ1-5, with a weak D call TRBD1 (6 bases). Germline V gene sequence: CDR1 SGHTA, CDR2 FQGNSA. The CDR3 sequence is 14 residues long. The CDR3 sequence: CASSTQGGNQPQNF. The CDR3, as DNA: TGTGCCAGCAGTACACAGGGAGGCAATCAGCCCCAGAATTTT.

This clonotype was seen a single time. The V call is TRBV4-3, the J call TRBJ2-1; D tentatively reads TRBD1 or TRBD2 (5 bases each). CDR1 is LGHNA, CDR2 YSLEER, per germline. CDR3 length: 15 amino acids. V lost 0 bases and J 8 bases, leaving 14 bases between the germline ends. The CDR3 is CASSQDQGPRDEQFF. CDR3 bases: TGCGCCAGCAGCCAAGATCAGGGCCCGAGGGATGAGCAGTTCTTC.

This clonotype was seen a few times. The V gene is TRBV20-1, the J gene TRBJ2-5, with D possibly TRBD2 on 7 matching bases. The CDR3 covers 14 residues. Germline CDR1 is DFQATT and CDR2 is SNEGSKA (reference sequence). Trimming removed 0 bases from V and 4 bases from J, with 12 bases in between. CDR3 loop: CSAREGGGPETQYF. Here the CDR3 DNA reads TGCAGTGCTAGAGAAGGGGGGGGGCCAGAGACCCAGTACTTC.

The V gene is TRBV3-1, the J gene TRBJ1-4; D unresolved. This CDR3 has 18 residues. Germline V CDR1 and CDR2: LGHDT, YNNKEL (reference sequence). Trimming pared 1 base from V and 0 bases from J, leaving 15 bases between. CDR3 residues: CASSQGVSLSATNEKLFF. Written as DNA, the CDR3 is TGTGCCAGCAGCCAAGGAGTTTCTTTGAGTGCAACTAATGAAAAACTGTTTTTT.